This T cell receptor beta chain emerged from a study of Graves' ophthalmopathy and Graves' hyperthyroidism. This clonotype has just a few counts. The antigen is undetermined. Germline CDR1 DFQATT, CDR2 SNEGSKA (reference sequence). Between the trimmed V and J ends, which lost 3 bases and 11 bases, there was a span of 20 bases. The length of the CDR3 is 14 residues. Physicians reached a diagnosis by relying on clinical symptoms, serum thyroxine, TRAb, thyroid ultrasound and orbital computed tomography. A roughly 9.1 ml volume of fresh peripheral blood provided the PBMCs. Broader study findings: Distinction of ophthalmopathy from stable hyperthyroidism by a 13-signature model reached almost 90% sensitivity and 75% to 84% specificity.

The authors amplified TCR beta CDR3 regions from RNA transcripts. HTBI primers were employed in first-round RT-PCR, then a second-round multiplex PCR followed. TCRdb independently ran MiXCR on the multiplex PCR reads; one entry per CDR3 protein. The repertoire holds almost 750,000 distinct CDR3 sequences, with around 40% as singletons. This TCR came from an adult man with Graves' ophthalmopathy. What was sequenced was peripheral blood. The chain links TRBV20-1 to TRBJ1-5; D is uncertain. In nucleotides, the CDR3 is TGCAGTGCTAGCGCGAGGTTCTTAGGATTGTCCCAGCATTTT. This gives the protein CSASARFLGLSQHF.